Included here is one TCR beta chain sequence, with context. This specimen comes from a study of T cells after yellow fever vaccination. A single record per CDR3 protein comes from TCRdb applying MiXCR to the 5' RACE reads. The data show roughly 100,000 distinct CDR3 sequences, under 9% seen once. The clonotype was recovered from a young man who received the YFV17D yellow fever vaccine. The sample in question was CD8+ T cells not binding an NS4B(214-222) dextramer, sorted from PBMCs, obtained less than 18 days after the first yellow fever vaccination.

The CDR3, as DNA: TGTGCCTGGAGTGTAGTGGGCGGGGAGCTGTTTTTT. The encoded protein is CAWSVVGGELFF. V is TRBV30 and J is TRBJ2-2, with no clear D. The V gene lost 0 bases and the J gene lost 7 bases, with 6 bases spanning the gap. CDR3 length: 12 amino acids. Looked up from germline, CDR1 is GTSNPN and CDR2 is SVGIG (reference sequence).